These T cell receptor beta chains were read from a single sample in a study of blood T cell repertoires in COVID-19. The protocol was immunoSEQ multiplex PCR, while the TCRdb copy is restricted to in-frame clones and leaves out a portion. Of about 300,000 clones in the sample, around 92% were seen once. Sequencing was carried out using peripheral blood. Every receptor here comes from a woman in her twenties or thirties with COVID-19, enrolled during active disease. Both conserved end residues are part of each CDR3. The D gene is left open where the match is weak. A clone size is listed for some rows: how often the clone was seen (once, few, many), or a class if it is expanded.

D gene	V gene	J gene	clone size	CDR3 DNA	CDR3 protein
NA	TRBV5-6	TRBJ2-7	once	TGTGCCAGCAGCTTGGGATCCGGGACTTACTCCTACGAGCAGTACTTC	CASSLGSGTYSYEQYF
TRBD2	TRBV10-1	TRBJ2-1	NA	TGCGCCAGCTCTCCGGGACTATTCTACAATGAGCAGTTCTTC	CASSPGLFYNEQFF
TRBD1	TRBV7-8	TRBJ2-7	NA	TGTGCCAGCAGCTCAGGGGGACGGCTCTACGAGCAGTACTTC	CASSSGGRLYEQYF
NA	TRBV2	TRBJ2-7	few	TGTGCCAGCAGTCAGGGGAACGACGAGCAGTACTTC	CASSQGNDEQYF
TRBD1	TRBV7-2	TRBJ1-4	NA	TGTGCCAGCACCGACAGGGATCGGCGGAAACTGTTTTTT	CASTDRDRRKLFF
TRBD1	TRBV2	TRBJ1-6	NA	TGTGCCAGCACAAGACAGGGCGGTAATTCACCCCTCCACTTT	CASTRQGGNSPLHF
TRBD1	TRBV6-5	TRBJ2-3	NA	TGTGCCAGCAGTCGAGGGGGCCGGACAGATACGCAGTATTTT	CASSRGGRTDTQYF
NA	TRBV21-1	TRBJ2-5	NA	TGTGCCAGCAGCAAAGGTTGGACAGGGGGAGAGACCCAGTACTTC	CASSKGWTGGETQYF
NA	TRBV5-5	TRBJ2-1	NA	TGTGCCAGCCGGCGGGCCGGGAATGAGCAGTTCTTC	CASRRAGNEQFF
NA	TRBV6-5	TRBJ2-1	NA	TGTGCCAGCAGTAAGGGGCCCAAGGGACTTTGGTTCTTC	CASSKGPKGLWFF
NA	TRBV28	TRBJ1-5	once	TGTGCCAGCATATCCGGGGTTGCCCAGCATTTT	CASISGVAQHF
TRBD2	TRBV12-3/TRBV12-4	TRBJ2-1	NA	TGTGCCAGCAGTTCGGGGGGAGCGGCTAGGTTCTTC	CASSSGGAARFF
TRBD1	TRBV7-9	TRBJ1-6	NA	TGTGCCAGCAGCTCAGACAGGGCTCGCTATAATTCACCCCTCCACTTT	CASSSDRARYNSPLHF
NA	TRBV21-1	TRBJ1-5	NA	TGTGCCAGCAGCAAATTCGGGCAGGGAGGGCAGCCCCAGCATTTT	CASSKFGQGGQPQHF
NA	TRBV18	TRBJ1-6	NA	TGTGCCAGCTCACCACCGCCAGGGAATTCACCCCTCCACTTT	CASSPPPGNSPLHF
NA	TRBV6-5	TRBJ1-6	NA	TGTGCCAGCACCACGGGACTTAGTTCACCCCTCCACTTT	CASTTGLSSPLHF
TRBD1	TRBV11-3	TRBJ2-3	NA	TGTGCCAGCAGCGAAGACAGGGGGCTGGCAGATACGCAGTATTTT	CASSEDRGLADTQYF
NA	TRBV29-1	TRBJ2-1	NA	TGCAGCGCTGCGACCCTTGGCGGTGAGCAGTTCTTC	CSAATLGGEQFF
NA	TRBV29-1	TRBJ2-1	once	TGCAGCGTTCACAGTTACAATGAGCAGTTCTTC	CSVHSYNEQFF
NA	TRBV7-2	TRBJ1-2	NA	TGTGCCAGCAGCTTTAATAGGGACTCTGGCTACACCTTC	CASSFNRDSGYTF
NA	TRBV2	TRBJ1-1	NA	TGTGCCGGAACGGGGGAGAGGAACACTGAAGCTTTCTTT	CAGTGERNTEAFF
NA	TRBV21-1	TRBJ2-3	once	TGTGCCAGCAGCAAAGCGTTGACTAGCGGGGGGGCCCCAGATACGCAGTATTTT	CASSKALTSGGAPDTQYF
NA	TRBV27	TRBJ2-1	NA	TGTGCCAGCAGTTTTGGGCTGTACAATGAGCAGTTCTTC	CASSFGLYNEQFF
NA	TRBV19	TRBJ1-1	NA	TGTGCCAGTATATCCCTCACTGAAGCTTTCTTT	CASISLTEAFF
NA	TRBV12-5	TRBJ1-6	NA	TGTGCTAGTGGTTTGATTGGGGACATTATAAATTCACCCCTCCACTTT	CASGLIGDIINSPLHF
TRBD1	TRBV18	TRBJ2-7	NA	TGTGCCAGCTCACCACCGGGACAGGGGGCTGGGGAGCAGTACTTC	CASSPPGQGAGEQYF
TRBD1	TRBV5-6	TRBJ1-1	NA	TGTGCCAGCAGCTTCCAGGGACAGACTGAAGCTTTCTTT	CASSFQGQTEAFF
NA	TRBV5-4	TRBJ2-1	NA	TGTGCCAGCAGCTTTACAGGACCCTACAATGAGCAGTTCTTC	CASSFTGPYNEQFF
NA	TRBV12-3/TRBV12-4	TRBJ1-1	NA	TGTGCCAGCAGCACGACAGGGAACACTGAAGCTTTCTTT	CASSTTGNTEAFF
NA	TRBV6-5	TRBJ1-6	NA	TGTGCCAGCAGTTACTCCACAGGGTGGAATTCACCCCTCCACTTT	CASSYSTGWNSPLHF
NA	TRBV9	TRBJ1-2	NA	TGTGCCAGCAGCGCCTTTCTTACACCTAACTATGGCTACACCTTC	CASSAFLTPNYGYTF
NA	TRBV23-1	TRBJ2-2	few	TGCGCCAGCAGTCAATCGCCGTCGGTAGGGGAGCTGTTTTTT	CASSQSPSVGELFF
TRBD2	TRBV29-1	TRBJ2-1	NA	TGCAGCGTTGATAGACTAGCACCAAACAATGAGCAGTTCTTC	CSVDRLAPNNEQFF
NA	TRBV28	TRBJ1-1	NA	TGTGCCAGCAGTGCAACAACCAAGAACACTGAAGCTTTCTTT	CASSATTKNTEAFF
TRBD2	TRBV7-9	TRBJ2-1	NA	TGTGCCAGCAGCTTAATGGGAGGGGACTCCTACAATGAGCAGTTCTTC	CASSLMGGDSYNEQFF
NA	TRBV19	TRBJ1-3	NA	TGTGCCAGTAACACCCGTTCCCCCGGGTCTGGAAACACCATATATTTT	CASNTRSPGSGNTIYF
NA	TRBV11-2	TRBJ1-2	NA	TGTGCCAGCAGCCCCCAATTCGCCGAGGTAGAAGGCTACACCTTC	CASSPQFAEVEGYTF
TRBD2	TRBV3-1/TRBV3-2	TRBJ2-4	NA	TGTGCCAGCAGCCAGAGCGGGGGGGCCCACATTCAGTACTTC	CASSQSGGAHIQYF
TRBD2	TRBV7-2	TRBJ2-1	NA	TGTGCCAGCAGCTTGGGCGGGGGGTATGAGCAGTTCTTC	CASSLGGGYEQFF
NA	TRBV9	TRBJ2-3	NA	TGTGCCAGCAGCGTTAGGGGACAAGGCACAGATACGCAGTATTTT	CASSVRGQGTDTQYF
TRBD2	TRBV28	TRBJ2-1	NA	TGTGCCAGCAGTTTCTGGTCGGCTAGCGGGGGGACGAATAATGAGCAGTTCTTC	CASSFWSASGGTNNEQFF
NA	TRBV19	TRBJ1-1	NA	TGTGCCAGTAGTTTGGCAGGGGAGTACACTGAAGCTTTCTTT	CASSLAGEYTEAFF
NA	TRBV3-1/TRBV3-2	TRBJ1-3	NA	TGTGCCAGCAGCCCCCGGTCAGGGGCCGGAAACACCATATATTTT	CASSPRSGAGNTIYF
NA	TRBV11-3	TRBJ2-2	NA	TGTGCCAGCAGCTTCCTTTCGGAGGGGCTGTTTTTT	CASSFLSEGLFF
TRBD1	TRBV29-1	TRBJ1-4	NA	TGCAGCGTTGGGGACAGGGGGCGAGAAAAACTGTTTTTT	CSVGDRGREKLFF
NA	TRBV6-1	TRBJ1-5	NA	TGTGCCAGCAGTGAAGGTTACAGCATGAGTCAGCCCCAGCATTTT	CASSEGYSMSQPQHF
NA	TRBV7-2	TRBJ2-5	few	TGTGCCAGCAGCTTAGCGCAGGTGACCCAGTACTTC	CASSLAQVTQYF
NA	TRBV7-9	TRBJ1-2	NA	TGTGCCAGCAGCTCCCCCACTAACTATGGCTACACCTTC	CASSSPTNYGYTF
TRBD2	TRBV6-4	TRBJ2-3	NA	TGTGCCAGCAGTGACGTAGCGGGGGGCACAGATACGCAGTATTTT	CASSDVAGGTDTQYF
TRBD2	TRBV4-2	TRBJ2-3	NA	TGTGCCAGCAGCCAAGCGAGGACTAGCGGGGGTGCTAGCACAGATACGCAGTATTTT	CASSQARTSGGASTDTQYF
NA	TRBV3-1/TRBV3-2	TRBJ1-3	few	TGTGCCAGCAGCCACAGGGCGACTGGAAACACCATATATTTT	CASSHRATGNTIYF
NA	TRBV7-9	TRBJ1-1	NA	TGTGCCAGCAGCTATGGAGCGAACACTGAAGCTTTCTTT	CASSYGANTEAFF
TRBD2	TRBV7-8	TRBJ2-1	few	TGTGCCAGCAGCCCAGGGACTAGCCAATACAATGAGCAGTTCTTC	CASSPGTSQYNEQFF
NA	TRBV10-3	TRBJ1-2	NA	TGTGCCATCAGCGCAAGGGGGGGAGATGGCTACACCTTC	CAISARGGDGYTF
TRBD1	TRBV4-1	TRBJ2-7	NA	TGCGCCAGCAGCCAAGGGGACAGGGGCCTCTACGAGCAGTACTTC	CASSQGDRGLYEQYF
NA	TRBV4-1	TRBJ1-2	once	TGCGCCAGCAGCCAAGGTTATGCAGGTTATGGCTACACCTTC	CASSQGYAGYGYTF
NA	TRBV7-2	TRBJ1-5	NA	TGTGCCAGCAGCTTAGACGGGTCAGGGTATCAGCCCCAGCATTTT	CASSLDGSGYQPQHF